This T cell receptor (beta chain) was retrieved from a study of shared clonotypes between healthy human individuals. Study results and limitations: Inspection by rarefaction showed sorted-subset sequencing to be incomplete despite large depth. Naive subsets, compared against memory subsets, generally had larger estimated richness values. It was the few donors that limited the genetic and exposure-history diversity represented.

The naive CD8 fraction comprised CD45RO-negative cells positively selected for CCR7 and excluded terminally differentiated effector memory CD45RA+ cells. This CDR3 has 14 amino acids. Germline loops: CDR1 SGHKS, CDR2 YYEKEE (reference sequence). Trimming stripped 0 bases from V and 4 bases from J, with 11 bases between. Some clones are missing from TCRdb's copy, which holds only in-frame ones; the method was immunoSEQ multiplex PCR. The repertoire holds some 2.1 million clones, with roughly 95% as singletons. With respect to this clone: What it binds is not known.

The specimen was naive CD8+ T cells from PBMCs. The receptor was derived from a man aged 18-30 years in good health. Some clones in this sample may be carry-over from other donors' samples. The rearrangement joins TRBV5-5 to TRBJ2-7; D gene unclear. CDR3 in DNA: TGTGCCAGCAGCTTGGAGGTCATTTCTTACGAGCAGTACTTC. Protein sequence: CASSLEVISYEQYF.